These 2 T cell receptor beta chains originate from one sample sequenced in a study of blood T cell repertoires in COVID-19. The data were produced by immunoSEQ multiplex PCR, yet TCRdb's version contains in-frame clones alone and is incomplete. The sample lists about 100,000 clones, about 90% seen once, with less than 8.5% in the top ten. Sample: peripheral blood. The receptors come from a man between 25 and 39 years old in a cohort sampled during active COVID-19.

This clone was counted between two and nine times. The chain carries TRBV2 and TRBJ1-2, with 7 bases matching TRBD1. Germline assignment: CDR1 SNHLY and CDR2 FYNNEI. Losses at the gene ends were 6 bases for V and 4 bases for J; bases not matched to a gene: 8. This CDR3 region has 14 residues. CDR3 residues: CASRGGDRAYGYTF. In nucleotides, the CDR3 is TGTGCCAGCAGGGGGGGCGACAGGGCCTATGGCTACACCTTC. The full variable domain, in which reference TRBV2 and TRBJ1-2 provide the parts outside the CDR3, is EPEVTQTPSHQVTQMGQEVILRCVPISNHLYFYWYRQILGQKVEFLVSFYNNEISEKSEIFDDQFSVERPDGSNFTLKIRSTKLEDSAMYFCASRGGDRAYGYTFGSGTRLTVV.

This clone was detected only once. The chain joins TRBV24-1 to TRBJ2-7, with 12 nucleotides matching TRBD2. V shed 5 bases, J shed 3 bases, and the junction held 4 bases outside the gene matches. The germline V gene encodes CDR1 KGHDR and CDR2 SFDVKD. This CDR3 is 15 amino acids long. Here the CDR3 reads CATSVATSGGYEQYF. The CDR3 bases are TGTGCCACCAGTGTCGCGACTAGCGGGGGCTACGAGCAGTACTTC.